This entry lists 4 T cell receptor beta chains sequenced from one sample in a study of blood T cell repertoires in COVID-19. The data were produced by immunoSEQ multiplex PCR, yet TCRdb's version contains in-frame clones alone and is incomplete. The sample has tens of thousands of clones; 74% are singletons. Sequencing was performed on peripheral blood. The source is a woman older than 75 with acute or convalescent COVID-19.

The rearrangement joins TRBV6-5 to TRBJ2-7; possible D gene TRBD2, 6 bases. V was trimmed by 0 bases and J by 2 bases, leaving 11 bases between them. The CDR3 spans 15 residues. CDR1 and CDR2 (germline): MNHEY, SVGAGI. The CDR3 here is CASSYSGGAAYEQYF. The CDR3 DNA reads as TGTGCCAGCAGTTACTCCGGGGGAGCAGCCTACGAGCAGTACTTC.

This clone was seen a few times. The V gene is TRBV19, the J gene TRBJ2-1; TRBD1 matches at 12 bases. V was clipped by 4 bases and J by 6 bases; unmatched bases: 4. CDR1 is LNHDA, CDR2 SQIVND, per germline (reference sequence). The CDR3 is 15 residues long. CDR3 nucleotide sequence: TGTGCCAGTAGTACCGGGACAGGGGGCTTCAATGAGCAGTTCTTC. Its translation is CASSTGTGGFNEQFF.

The chain links TRBV5-5 to TRBJ2-6; TRBD1 might be the D (7 bases). Germline-derived CDR1 and CDR2 are SGHKS and YYEKEE (reference sequence). Trimming shortened V by 2 bases and J by 3 bases, and 15 bases separated the two germline ends. The CDR3 runs to 17 residues. Here the CDR3 reads CASSFNRQGLGANVLTF. The CDR3, as DNA: TGTGCCAGCAGCTTCAACCGACAGGGACTTGGGGCCAACGTCCTGACTTTC.

In this sample, this clone turned up a few times. The V gene is TRBV7-8, the J gene TRBJ2-1; a possible D gene is TRBD2 (5 bases). V lost 0 bases and J lost 5, with 14 bases in between. Germline V CDR1 and CDR2: SGHVS, FQNEAQ. The CDR3 sequence is 16 residues long. CDR3 sequence reads: CASSLARIAHNNEQFF. CDR3 nucleotide sequence: TGTGCCAGCAGCTTAGCGCGGATAGCGCACAACAATGAGCAGTTCTTC.